The 20 T cell receptor beta chains in this list originate from one sample, sequenced in a study of Ad26.COV2.S vaccination and SARS-CoV-2 variants. TCRdb's table, derived via immunoSEQ multiplex PCR, lists solely in-frame clones and lacks some. Among about 400,000 clones listed, roughly 90% were seen once. The treatment was: roughly 20 received Ad26.COV2.S at low or high dose, single or two shots; 5 received placebo; per-sample allocation not given. Specimens were obtained on day 63 following the first vaccine or placebo injection. The specimen comprised peripheral blood, sampled in a trial of Ad26.COV2.S vaccine versus placebo. These receptor sequences come from a person aged 18-60 years who received the Ad26.COV2.S COVID-19 vaccine or a placebo.

This sequence joins TRBV6-2 or TRBV6-3 and TRBJ2-5; D might be TRBD1 or TRBD2, each matching 6 bases. This CDR3 is 15 amino acids long. Germline-derived CDR1 and CDR2 are MNHEY and SVGEGT. The V and J ends lost 0 bases and 5 bases respectively, with 13 bases between them. Here the CDR3 DNA reads TGTGCCAGCAGTTACTCCTGGGGGGCCGAGGAGACCCAGTACTTC. It yields the protein CASSYSWGAEETQYF.

The J gene is TRBJ2-7, the V gene TRBV9; 9 bases line up with TRBD1. After removal of 2 bases from V and 3 bases from J, the junction contained 6 bases not matched to a gene. CDR3 length: 15 amino acids. Looked up from germline, CDR1 is SGDLS and CDR2 is YYNGEE. The CDR3 sequence: CASSVGGTGRYEQYF. CDR3 DNA: TGTGCCAGCAGCGTGGGGGGGACAGGGCGCTACGAGCAGTACTTC.

There are a few counts of this clone. The chain is built from TRBV24-1 and TRBJ1-2; D is ambiguous. Germline CDR1 KGHDR, CDR2 SFDVKD. Trimming took 3 bases from V and 4 from J, leaving 5 bases between them. CDR3 length: 12 amino acids. CDR3 region: CATSDQSYGYTF. In nucleotides, the CDR3 is TGTGCCACCAGTGATCAAAGCTATGGCTACACCTTC.

This clone was picked up a small number of times. The chain employs TRBV24-1 and TRBJ2-3, with 7 bases aligning to TRBD2. The CDR3 consists of 16 residues. V was pared by 0 bases and J by 9 bases, with 11 bases of the junction left unmatched. From germline, CDR1 is KGHDR and CDR2 SFDVKD. The CDR3 DNA reads TGTGCCACCAGTGATTTGCCTTACGGCGGGGGTGAGACGCAGTATTTT. It codes for CATSDLPYGGGETQYF.

The chain employs TRBV11-3 and TRBJ1-4, with D possibly TRBD1 on 6 matching bases. The CDR3 loop spans 17 amino acids. Germline V gives CDR1 SGHNT, CDR2 YENEEA. V was clipped by 3 bases and J by 5 bases, with 19 bases between them. CDR3 nucleotides: TGTGCCAGCAGCTTCCCCTCCCACAGGGTGGGGAATGAAAAACTGTTTTTT. Protein: CASSFPSHRVGNEKLFF.

The chain employs TRBV6-2 or TRBV6-3 and TRBJ2-3; D gene uncertain. V lost 7 bases and J 0 bases, leaving 11 bases between the germline ends. Germline V lookup: CDR1 MNHEY, CDR2 SVGEGT. The CDR3 consists of 14 residues. DNA for the CDR3: TGTGCCAGCAACCCCCCGGCCAGCACAGATACGCAGTATTTT. Its translation is CASNPPASTDTQYF.

The V and J genes are TRBV14 and TRBJ2-3; D call uncertain. This CDR3 region has 11 residues. Germline CDR1 is SGHDN and CDR2 is FVKESK. V was pared by 5 bases and J by 7 bases, with 7 bases between. The CDR3 loop is CASSALYTQYF. CDR3 nucleotide sequence: TGTGCCAGCAGCGCCTTGTATACGCAGTATTTT.

This chain connects TRBV4-3 to TRBJ1-5, with D possibly being TRBD1 (5 bases). Germline V gene data show CDR1 as LGHNA and CDR2 as YSLEER. CDR3 length: 15 residues. The V end was cut by 1 base, the J end by 5 bases, with 12 bases between. The DNA of the CDR3 is TGCGCCAGCAGCCAAGCCTACAGGTTCGATCAGCCCCAGCATTTT. This gives the protein CASSQAYRFDQPQHF.

The CDR3 region has the DNA TGTGCCAGCAGGAGGGCATCCGACACCGGGGAGCTGTTTTTT. This sequence encodes CASRRASDTGELFF. The chain uses TRBV6-4 and TRBJ2-2, with D tentatively TRBD2 (5 bases). Trimming took off 6 bases at V and 3 bases at J, with 11 bases between the two ends. This CDR3 has 14 residues. Germline V gene data show CDR1 as MRHNA and CDR2 as SNTAGT.

The chain joins TRBV5-1 to TRBJ1-6; D is possibly TRBD1 (6 bases). The V gene's germline CDR1 is SGHRS and CDR2 YFSETQ. V shed 1 base and J shed 5 bases, with 13 bases lying between them. The CDR3 is 16 amino acids. The CDR3 loop is CASSLTGFLNNSPLHF. CDR3 sequence (DNA): TGCGCCAGCAGCTTGACAGGGTTCCTCAATAATTCACCCCTCCACTTT.

CDR3 protein: CASSTSPGNQPQHF. The CDR3 DNA reads as TGTGCCAGCAGCACAAGTCCTGGCAATCAGCCCCAGCATTTT. The chain combines TRBV7-9 with TRBJ1-5; no firm D call. This CDR3 contains 14 residues. With 5 bases removed from V and 2 bases from J, the gap between germline ends came to 10 bases. Germline CDR1 and CDR2: SEHNR and FQNEAQ (reference sequence).

The chain recombines TRBV4-1 with TRBJ1-1, with no clear D. The germline V gene has CDR1 MGHRA and CDR2 YSYEKL. CDR3 size: 15 residues. V lost 0 bases, J lost 0 bases, and 8 bases lay in between. The CDR3 sequence is CASSQDRTVNTEAFF. For the CDR3, the DNA is TGCGCCAGCAGCCAAGATAGGACCGTGAACACTGAAGCTTTCTTT.

The CDR3 DNA reads TGTGCCAGCAGCCGTACGCATAGGGGAGCTAATGAAAAACTGTTTTTT. It codes for CASSRTHRGANEKLFF. The chain couples TRBV7-2 to TRBJ1-4, with D perhaps TRBD1 (5 bases). V lost 5 bases and J 3 bases, leaving 16 bases between the germline ends. Germline assignment: CDR1 SGHTA and CDR2 FQGNSA. This CDR3 contains 16 residues.

J is TRBJ1-3 and V is TRBV3-1 (or the pseudogene TRBV3-2), with TRBD1 as a possible D gene (5 bases). This CDR3 has 13 residues. Trimming removed 10 bases from V and 1 base from J, with 11 bases in between. Germline values: CDR1 LGHDT, CDR2 YNNKEL (reference sequence). The CDR3 sequence is CATYEGSGNTIYF. CDR3 bases: TGTGCCACCTACGAGGGGTCTGGAAACACCATATATTTT.

A few counts support this clone. The chain carries TRBV2 and TRBJ2-7; 10 bases map to TRBD1. CDR3 length equals 16 residues. The trim removed 5 bases at V and 4 bases at J, leaving 11 bases unmatched. Germline-derived CDR1 and CDR2 are SNHLY and FYNNEI. CDR3 DNA sequence: TGTGCCAGCAGTACCCACCCGGACAGGGGGGGTTACGAGCAGTACTTC. Residues: CASSTHPDRGGYEQYF.

The chain recombines TRBV6-5 with TRBJ1-1, with D possibly TRBD1 on 5 matching bases. V dropped 7 bases and J dropped 3 bases, with 15 bases sitting between them. CDR1 and CDR2 (germline): MNHEY, SVGAGI. This CDR3 region has 14 residues. The CDR3 coding sequence is TGTGCCAGCAACCTGGGGGAGGGGTACACTGAAGCTTTCTTT. Translated: CASNLGEGYTEAFF.

This clone appeared once. The V and J genes are TRBV28 and TRBJ2-1; 9 nucleotides line up with TRBD1. Germline values: CDR1 MDHEN, CDR2 SYDVKM. The CDR3 covers 16 residues. J was trimmed by 10 bases and V by 4 bases; bases with no gene match: 14. CDR3 nucleotides: TGTGCCAGCAGTTCCTACCCCGGTGGACAGGGGATGGAGCAGTTCTTC. This translates into CASSSYPGGQGMEQFF.

DNA for the CDR3: TGTGCCAGCAGCTTCCCCGGGGCCCTAGAGACCCAGTACTTC. The encoded protein is CASSFPGALETQYF. The J gene is TRBJ2-5, the V gene TRBV5-4; either TRBD1 or TRBD2 may fit D (5 bases each). From germline, CDR1 is SGHNT and CDR2 YYREEE (reference sequence). V shed 2 bases and J shed 4 bases, with 12 bases lying between them. This CDR3 contains 14 residues.

The CDR3 DNA is TGTGCCAGCAGTGAGACAGGGGGGAACACTGAAGCTTTCTTT. Translating gives CASSETGGNTEAFF. The V call is TRBV25-1, the J call TRBJ1-1, with TRBD1 identical over 9 bases. V lost 3 bases to trimming and J lost 1 base; unmatched junction nucleotides: 0. The CDR3 runs 14 residues. Germline-derived CDR1 and CDR2 are MGHDK and SYGVNS.

Of note for this clone: At one end the junction does not follow the germline gene, possibly because of a read error. The chain couples TRBV5-4 to TRBJ2-3, with 9 bases that match TRBD1. Germline V gene lookup returns CDR1 SGHNT and CDR2 YYREEE (reference sequence). The CDR3 covers 16 residues. CDR3 DNA sequence: TGTGCCAGCAGCTTAGGAAGGACAGGGGCCACAAATACGCAGTATTTT. Amino acid sequence: CASSLGRTGATNTQYF.